This is a list of T cell receptor beta chains from one sample in a study of control samples from healthy donors and cancer patients. Assay used: immunoSEQ multiplex PCR; TCRdb lists only in-frame clones, some missing. The sample has tens of thousands of clones; about nine tenths are singletons. Sequencing input: PBMCs. The receptor set was obtained from a man aged 45 to 65 with head and neck cancer. The CDR3 runs from the conserved cysteine through the conserved F or W. A D gene is named only where the DNA matches it firmly. Clone sizes are given selectively: once, few, many, or a class where the clone is expanded.

D | size | J | V | CDR3 | DNA
TRBD1 | - | TRBJ1-1 | TRBV13 | CASSLDRTGYNEAFF | TGTGCCAGCAGCTTAGATAGGACAGGTTACAATGAAGCTTTCTTT
TRBD1 | - | TRBJ1-3 | TRBV2 | CASSADRGGNTIYF | TGTGCCAGCAGCGCCGACAGGGGTGGAAACACCATATATTTT
- | - | TRBJ2-7 | TRBV7-9 | CASSSLKGFDEQYF | TGTGCCAGCAGCTCCCTGAAGGGTTTCGACGAGCAGTACTTC
- | - | TRBJ2-7 | TRBV27 | CASSFISFYRDTPYEQYF | TGTGCCAGCAGTTTTATCAGTTTTTATCGGGACACACCCTACGAGCAGTACTTC
- | - | TRBJ1-4 | TRBV28 | CASSLEGHDEKLFF | TGTGCCAGCAGTTTAGAGGGGCACGACGAAAAACTGTTTTTT
- | - | TRBJ2-2 | TRBV7-2 | CASSLAGHVTGELFF | TGTGCCAGCAGCTTAGCGGGACACGTAACCGGGGAGCTGTTTTTT
- | - | TRBJ2-1 | TRBV19 | CASNSPSRYNEQFF | TGTGCCAGTAATTCCCCCTCGAGGTACAATGAGCAGTTCTTC
- | - | TRBJ1-6 | TRBV12-3/TRBV12-4 | CASTDTYNSPLHF | TGTGCCAGCACCGATACCTATAATTCACCCCTCCACTTT
TRBD1 | once | TRBJ1-1 | TRBV5-1 | CASTTTGANTEAFF | TGCGCCAGCACTACGACAGGGGCGAACACTGAAGCTTTCTTT
- | - | TRBJ1-1 | TRBV12-3/TRBV12-4 | CASSLHMNTEAFF | TGTGCCAGCAGCCTTCATATGAACACTGAAGCTTTCTTT
- | - | TRBJ2-7 | TRBV4-3 | CASSQDLRVGEVQYF | TGCGCCAGCAGCCAAGATCTCAGGGTGGGTGAAGTGCAGTACTTC
- | - | TRBJ1-6 | TRBV21-1 | CASSTRTGGRSPLHF | TGTGCCAGCAGCACAAGGACAGGGGGCAGGTCACCCCTCCACTTT
- | - | TRBJ1-2 | TRBV7-2 | CASSSIFYGYTF | TGTGCCAGCAGCTCAATTTTCTATGGCTACACCTTC
TRBD1 | - | TRBJ1-4 | TRBV30 | CAWMDRRGEKLFF | TGTGCCTGGATGGACAGGAGGGGTGAAAAACTGTTTTTT
TRBD2 | - | TRBJ2-7 | TRBV28 | CASSFGLAGGLSYEQYF | TGTGCCAGCAGTTTCGGACTAGCGGGAGGGTTATCCTACGAGCAGTACTTC
- | - | TRBJ2-5 | TRBV5-1 | CASMTFRGSETQYF | TGCGCCAGCATGACTTTCAGGGGAAGTGAGACCCAGTACTTC
- | - | TRBJ1-3 | TRBV19 | CASSIVGSGNTIYF | TGTGCCAGTAGTATAGTCGGGTCTGGAAACACCATATATTTT
TRBD1 | - | TRBJ2-2 | TRBV30 | CAWSRWGQGGGELFF | TGTGCCTGGAGTCGGTGGGGACAGGGGGGAGGGGAGCTGTTTTTT
TRBD1 | - | TRBJ1-2 | TRBV4-2 | CASSQVARGQDYGYTF | TGTGCCAGCAGCCAAGTTGCCAGGGGGCAAGACTATGGCTACACCTTC
TRBD1 | once | TRBJ1-2 | TRBV10-3 | CAISSDRGYGYTF | TGTGCCATCAGCTCGGACAGGGGTTATGGCTACACCTTC
- | - | TRBJ1-3 | TRBV30 | CAWSVGGKSSGNTIYF | TGTGCCTGGAGTGTCGGGGGCAAGAGCTCTGGAAACACCATATATTTT
- | - | TRBJ1-1 | TRBV19 | CASSMSGIRVNTEAFF | TGTGCCAGTAGTATGTCAGGGATACGGGTCAACACTGAAGCTTTCTTT